A selection of T cell receptor beta chains follows, all from one sample in a study of blood T cells in healthy people across ages. One entry per CDR3 protein results from TCRdb running MiXCR on the 5' RACE reads. The data show roughly 680,000 distinct CDR3 sequences, roughly 50% seen once. Sequencing used blood. These receptors came from a woman in her fifties or sixties in good health. Both conserved end residues are part of each CDR3.

length: 12
V: TRBV7-2
CDR3: CASSFDGYGYTF

length: 14
V: TRBV7-2
CDR3: CASSKGLSRDTQYF

length: 15
V: TRBV27
CDR3: CASRVVSSGANVLTF

length: 16
V: TRBV5-1
CDR3: CASSPEAGRANNEQFF

length: 11
V: TRBV28
CDR3: CVIQSSYEQYF

length: 14
V: TRBV6-5
CDR3: CASTSSGDQETQYF

length: 14
V: TRBV29-1
CDR3: CSVSRTSGTYEQYF

length: 16
V: TRBV5-6
CDR3: CASSLGLAPTYNEQFF

length: 15
V: TRBV7-2
CDR3: CASSLVGLADNEQFF

length: 15
V: TRBV29-1
CDR3: CSVSGLAGDIDTQYF